Reported below is one T cell receptor (beta chain). Its target is not known. Other DNA sequences in this sample translate to the same CDR3. The sample originates from a study of shared clonotypes between healthy human individuals. The study, taken as a whole, reports: There were few donors, and this limited the genetic and exposure-history diversity represented. Despite large depth, sorted-subset datasets appeared incompletely sequenced.

At a deep level, the assay was run. In the original workflow: Owing to the provision of junction-only sequences devoid of quality scores by immunoSEQ, filtering differed. Only in-frame clones appear in the TCRdb table, and some are missing; sequencing was by immunoSEQ multiplex PCR. V, J and clone size derive from that table, while D and trimming were established from the DNA sequence. The table includes fewer than 3 million clones, under 95% detected once. Sequencing was done on a sample of naive CD4+ T cells from PBMCs. The subset here: CD45RA+ positively selected. This clonotype was sampled from a young man in good health. Some clones in this sample may be carry-over from other donors' samples.

The CDR3 DNA follows: TGTGCCAGCAGCTTGGGAGGGTCCACAGATACGCAGTATTTT. Translated, it gives CASSLGGSTDTQYF. The V and J genes are TRBV5-8 and TRBJ2-3, with D perhaps TRBD2 (5 bases). Germline V gene data show CDR1 as SGHTS and CDR2 as YDEGEE. V dropped 0 bases and J dropped 2 bases, with 7 bases sitting between them. There are 14 residues in the CDR3.